Listed here is a single T cell receptor (beta chain). These data originate in a study of blood T cell repertoires in COVID-19. Background on the study: Acute-phase and convalescent COVID-19 samples originated in the United States, Italy and Spain.

The CDR3 runs 13 residues. Germline V gene lookup returns CDR1 MNHEY and CDR2 SVGAGI. The V segment lost 6 bases and the J segment 7 bases; nucleotides outside the gene matches: 5. Per the original data handling: The assay estimated nucleated cells by amplifying reference gene primers. TCRdb's copy holds only in-frame clones and misses some; the assay was immunoSEQ multiplex PCR. V, J and clone size were drawn from that table, and D and trimming were deduced from the DNA. The sample has about 120,000 clones; roughly four fifths are singletons. This clonotype originated in a human donor in a cohort sampled during active COVID-19. Sequencing used peripheral blood. The gene calls are TRBV6-5 and TRBJ2-7, with 11 bases lining up with TRBD1. CDR3: CASSWDRGREQYF. The CDR3 DNA follows: TGTGCCAGCAGCTGGGACAGGGGGAGGGAGCAGTACTTC.